The rows below give T cell receptor beta chains drawn from one sample of a study of blood T cell repertoires in COVID-19. Method: immunoSEQ multiplex PCR; TCRdb's copy keeps in-frame clones and lacks some. The sample contains some 200,000 clones, 65% to 85% of which appear only once. The source material was peripheral blood. The source is a human donor in a cohort sampled during active COVID-19. CDR3s include the opening cysteine and the closing phenylalanine or tryptophan. A D gene is named only where the DNA matches it firmly. Clone sizes are given selectively: once, few, many, or a class where the clone is expanded.

TRBJ1-1	TRBD1	once	TRBV5-1	TGCGCCAGCAGCCCGGACAGGGGTCGGACTGAAGCTTTCTTT	CASSPDRGRTEAFF
TRBJ2-7	-	-	TRBV18	TGTGCCAGCTCACTCACAGCACCGAACGAGCAGTACTTC	CASSLTAPNEQYF
TRBJ2-7	TRBD2	-	TRBV3-1/TRBV3-2	TGTGCCAGCAGCCTACTAGCGGGGGGGAGAAACGAGCAGTACTTC	CASSLLAGGRNEQYF
TRBJ2-7	-	few	TRBV13	TGTGCCAGCAGCTTCGGAGGGGCCGACGGGGATTACGAGCAGTACTTC	CASSFGGADGDYEQYF
TRBJ1-2	TRBD1	-	TRBV16	TGTGCCAGCAGCCAATCCAGGGGGACAGCTTATGGCTACACCTTC	CASSQSRGTAYGYTF
TRBJ2-2	TRBD2	-	TRBV4-1	TGCGCCAGCAGCCGACTAGCGGGGGCCGGGGAGCTGTTTTTT	CASSRLAGAGELFF
TRBJ2-1	TRBD2	-	TRBV24-1	TGTGCCACCAGTGACCGGTCCGTAGCGGGAGGGGACAATGAGCAGTTCTTC	CATSDRSVAGGDNEQFF
TRBJ1-2	-	few	TRBV5-6	TGTGCCAGCAGCTTGCACAGGGCGGATGGCTACACCTTC	CASSLHRADGYTF
TRBJ2-1	TRBD2	-	TRBV24-1	TGTGCCACCAGGGCTTCCGGCGGCAGACTAGCGGGAGAAAATGAGCAGTTCTTC	CATRASGGRLAGENEQFF
TRBJ1-1	-	-	TRBV28	TGTGCCAGCAGTTTCAGGCCCCCAGGCACTGAAGCTTTCTTT	CASSFRPPGTEAFF
TRBJ2-7	-	-	TRBV2	TGTGCCAGCAGCCACGACCCTCCGGGGCAGTACTTC	CASSHDPPGQYF
TRBJ2-3	-	-	TRBV28	TGTGCCAGCCAGAGAGGGGATACGCAGTATTTT	CASQRGDTQYF
TRBJ2-3	-	-	TRBV7-2	TGTGCCAGCAGCTTTTTGGGCGGGGGCACAGATACGCAGTATTTT	CASSFLGGGTDTQYF
TRBJ1-1	-	-	TRBV7-9	TGTGCCAGCTCCGACAGGTCATACACTGAAGCTTTCTTT	CASSDRSYTEAFF
TRBJ2-2	-	-	TRBV6-5	TGTGCCAGCAGTCGTAGCGAAGCCGGGGAGCTGTTTTTT	CASSRSEAGELFF
TRBJ1-2	TRBD1	-	TRBV13	TGTGCCAGCAGCTTGGACAGGGGGCTTGACTATGGCTACACCTTC	CASSLDRGLDYGYTF
TRBJ1-1	-	-	TRBV30	TGTGCCTGGAGTGGGGGGGGAGGAACTGAAGCTTTCTTT	CAWSGGGGTEAFF
TRBJ2-2	-	-	TRBV2	TGTGCCAGCAGTGGACTAGAGGGCACCGGGGAGCTGTTTTTT	CASSGLEGTGELFF
TRBJ1-6	-	-	TRBV7-2	TGTGCCAGCAGCTTAGCCGGGAATTACTCACCCCTCCACTTT	CASSLAGNYSPLHF
TRBJ2-2	TRBD2	-	TRBV7-3	TGTGCCAGCAGCTCGACTAGCGGTTACACCGGGGAGCTGTTTTTT	CASSSTSGYTGELFF
TRBJ2-5	-	-	TRBV19	TGTGCCAGTAGTATAGGAAGAGAAGAGACCCAGTACTTC	CASSIGREETQYF
TRBJ2-1	TRBD1	-	TRBV4-2	TGTGCCAGCAGCCAAGACCGACAGGGGACCTACTACAATGAGCAGTTCTTC	CASSQDRQGTYYNEQFF
TRBJ2-2	-	-	TRBV6-2/TRBV6-3	TGTGCCAGCAGTTACCCTCCCGGCCAGGGGCGAGCCGGGGAGCTGTTTTTT	CASSYPPGQGRAGELFF
TRBJ1-2	-	once	TRBV6-6	TGTGCCAGCAGTCGAGGGAGTTTAAACTATGGCTACACCTTC	CASSRGSLNYGYTF
TRBJ2-1	TRBD2	-	TRBV3-1/TRBV3-2	TGTGCCAGCAGCCAAGAAGGACTAGCGTATTTCTTC	CASSQEGLAYFF
TRBJ2-7	TRBD1	-	TRBV4-2	TGTGCCAGCAGCCAAGAGGGAGCGACAGGGGACGAGCAGTACTTC	CASSQEGATGDEQYF
TRBJ1-1	-	-	TRBV1	TGCACCAGCAGCCAGGACAAGAACACTGAAGCTTTCTTT	CTSSQDKNTEAFF
TRBJ2-1	TRBD2	-	TRBV19	TGTGCCAGTAGTATCGGCGGGGGGGTGTTTAATGAGCAGTTCTTC	CASSIGGGVFNEQFF
TRBJ1-4	-	-	TRBV4-3	TGCGCCAGCAGCCAAGGACAGAGGAATGAAAAACTGTTTTTT	CASSQGQRNEKLFF
TRBJ2-1	TRBD2	-	TRBV24-1	TGTGCCACCAGTGACTTTTATGGGACTAGCGGCTACAATGAGCAGTTCTTC	CATSDFYGTSGYNEQFF
TRBJ1-1	TRBD1	-	TRBV2	TGTGCCAGCAGGGAGGGACAGCAAGCTTTCTTT	CASREGQQAFF
TRBJ1-4	TRBD1	few	TRBV3-1/TRBV3-2	TGTGCCAGCAGCCACAGAAGGACAGGAAATGAAAAACTGTTTTTT	CASSHRRTGNEKLFF
TRBJ1-6	-	few	TRBV27	TGTGCCAGCAGTTTATGGAGCGGTAATTCACCCCTCCACTTT	CASSLWSGNSPLHF
TRBJ2-7	TRBD1	-	TRBV6-5	TGTGCCAGTGCAAGCCGGGACAGGAGTTACGAGCAGTACTTC	CASASRDRSYEQYF
TRBJ1-4	-	-	TRBV7-2	TGTGCCAGCAGCATATGGGGGGGCCAAGGGGAAAAACTGTTTTTT	CASSIWGGQGEKLFF
TRBJ1-4	-	-	TRBV7-2	TGTGCCAGCAGCTGGAGGACGGGTAATGAAAAACTGTTTTTT	CASSWRTGNEKLFF
TRBJ2-7	-	-	TRBV29-1	TGCAGCACTACCAAGGGGGACCCCTACGAGCAGTACTTC	CSTTKGDPYEQYF
TRBJ2-5	TRBD2	-	TRBV4-3	TGCGCCAGCAGCCTGGGACTAGCGGGAGACGTAGAGACCCAGTACTTC	CASSLGLAGDVETQYF
TRBJ2-1	-	-	TRBV24-1	TGTGCCACCACGGCTTTAAGGGGTGGTGAGCAGTTCTTC	CATTALRGGEQFF
TRBJ1-1	TRBD1	-	TRBV5-1	TGCGCCAGCAGCTTGGTGGCGACAGGGGACACTGAAGCTTTCTTT	CASSLVATGDTEAFF
TRBJ2-7	TRBD1	-	TRBV5-1	TGCGCCAGCAGCTTGGTACAGGGGGCGTACGAGCAGTACTTC	CASSLVQGAYEQYF
TRBJ1-1	TRBD1	-	TRBV28	TGTGCCACCCAAAGGGCAGGGGGCTGGGAAACTGAAGCTTTCTTT	CATQRAGGWETEAFF
TRBJ2-4	-	-	TRBV5-1	TGCGCCAGCAGCTCGGGGGTAGTGGTAGCCAAAAACATTCAGTACTTC	CASSSGVVVAKNIQYF
TRBJ1-5	-	-	TRBV7-2	TGTGCCAGCAGCTTAGCCCGAGATCAGCCCCAGCATTTT	CASSLARDQPQHF
TRBJ1-5	-	-	TRBV2	TGTGCCAGCAGTCGTGGACTTTCTAATCAGCCCCAGCATTTT	CASSRGLSNQPQHF
TRBJ2-2	TRBD1	-	TRBV6-2/TRBV6-3	TGTGCCAGCACCCCAACGACAGGGGTTAACACCGGGGAGCTGTTTTTT	CASTPTTGVNTGELFF
TRBJ2-3	-	-	TRBV7-2	TGTGCCAGCAGCTTAAGAGCGGGCCCCACAGATACGCAGTATTTT	CASSLRAGPTDTQYF
TRBJ1-5	-	few	TRBV28	TGTGCCAGCAGGGACACCGGGTCGGTCCCTTATCAGCCCCAGCATTTT	CASRDTGSVPYQPQHF
TRBJ2-5	-	few	TRBV28	TGTGCCACCACCCGGCAGGGGAAAGAGACCCAGTACTTC	CATTRQGKETQYF
TRBJ1-6	-	-	TRBV6-2/TRBV6-3	TGTGCCAGCAGCCCGGACAGTGCTAGAGGTTCACCCCTCCACTTT	CASSPDSARGSPLHF
TRBJ1-2	TRBD1	few	TRBV2	TGTGCCAGCAGTGAAAGTCCGACAGGGAGGTACACCTTC	CASSESPTGRYTF